The rows below give T cell receptor beta chains drawn from one sample of a study of vaccination effects on CD4 cells after COVID-19. Libraries were prepared by immunoSEQ multiplex PCR; TCRdb keeps only in-frame clonotypes and omits some of them. The table shows about 59,000 clones, with about 73% occurring only once. Which antigens these TCRs recognize remains unknown. The input for sequencing was CD4+ T cells from PBMCs cultured with HCoV-OC43 spike peptides, taken after COVID-19 vaccination. These receptors originate from a human donor who received a COVID-19 vaccine. The conserved cysteine and the conserved F or W are not part of the CDR3 here. Fields, in order: V gene, J gene, CDR3 protein.

>TRBV7-8|TRBJ1-2
ASSPNSGEGYT
>TRBV19|TRBJ1-1
ASDTNGQLYTEAF
>TRBV30|TRBJ1-4
AWSSQGREKLF
>TRBV5-1|TRBJ1-1
ASSVDLPGTEAF
>TRBV9|TRBJ2-5
ASSVVSGGETQY
>TRBV28|TRBJ1-1
ASSLLQGSNTEAF
>TRBV5-1|TRBJ1-2
ASAQTGTQDGYT
>TRBV2|TRBJ2-1
ASKPGVSGGPSSYNEQF
>TRBV7-9|TRBJ1-4
ASSRKQGAEEKLF
>TRBV10-1|TRBJ2-1
ASSLDRGWDNEQF
>TRBV5-4|TRBJ2-5
ASSLGGVGETQY
>TRBV24-1|TRBJ1-2
ATSDLSRNYGYT
>TRBV6-5|TRBJ2-5
ASTRQGAWETQY
>TRBV5-1|TRBJ2-5
ASSLKRLARAETQY
>TRBV2|TRBJ2-2
ASSETGSGGPNTGELF
>TRBV5-1|TRBJ2-2
ASSRLGQANTGELF
>TRBV6-5|TRBJ1-2
ASGVGNYGYT
>TRBV29-1|TRBJ2-5
SVKTGGETQY
>TRBV30|TRBJ2-1
AWRLRGGHNEQF
>TRBV18|TRBJ2-5
ASSARHYQETQY
>TRBV29-1|TRBJ1-3
SVESTSGNTIY
>TRBV28|TRBJ2-5
ASSLLSETQY
>TRBV2|TRBJ1-2
AIWDRDGYT
>TRBV9|TRBJ2-5
ASSVGPADRPETQY
>TRBV5-1|TRBJ2-2
ASSPGHNTGELF
>TRBV24-1|TRBJ1-6
ATRVYESPLH
>TRBV14|TRBJ2-2
ASSSHLIGGRLGGELF
>TRBV4-1|TRBJ1-1
ASSQVPLNTEAF
>TRBV3-1/TRBV3-2|TRBJ1-4
ASSVGTDEKLF
>TRBV28|TRBJ2-3
ASENTDTQY
>TRBV12-3/TRBV12-4|TRBJ1-2
ASSPGTVYGYT
>TRBV5-1|TRBJ2-3
ASSPGLSLGTDTQY
>TRBV9|TRBJ1-5
ASSAQGYNDQPQH
>TRBV4-1|TRBJ2-2
ASSQDLMGRAGELF
>TRBV5-1|TRBJ1-2
ASRFTTESYGGYT
>TRBV5-6|TRBJ1-2
ASSSAGEANYGYT
>TRBV7-9|TRBJ1-2
ASSLEGPSLYGYT
>TRBV5-1|TRBJ2-5
ASNRGDQETQY
>TRBV28|TRBJ1-3
ASSVTGSGNTIY